What follows are 23 T cell receptor beta chains derived from one specimen sequenced in a study of CD8+ T cells in alopecia areata. RNA extraction and reverse transcription yielded cDNA as sequencing template. Generated by immunoSEQ multiplex PCR, the TCRdb table keeps only in-frame clones and is missing some. This table holds roughly 220,000 clones, more than 30% found once. Regarding treatment: oral pan-JAK inhibitor, 5-10 mg twice daily. Material: CD4+ T cells sorted from blood, obtained at approximately week 30, from a patient treated with tofacitinib. The receptors here all came from a human donor with alopecia areata.

The chain joins TRBV30 to TRBJ2-5; D perhaps matches TRBD1 (5 bases). The CDR3 loop spans 14 amino acids. Trimming cost V 0 bases and J 3 bases, with 11 bases left between them. CDR1 GTSNPN and CDR2 SVGIG come from the germline V gene (reference sequence). DNA of the CDR3: TGTGCCTGGAGTGTAAAGGGGTCAAAAGAGACCCAGTACTTC. Translating it yields CAWSVKGSKETQYF.

The chain recombines TRBV30 with TRBJ2-5; D gene unclear. The ends were cut back, 1 base at V and 5 bases at J, with 14 bases in the middle. Germline-derived CDR1 and CDR2 are GTSNPN and SVGIG (reference sequence). This CDR3 contains 14 residues. For the CDR3, the DNA is TGTGCCTGGAGTGCTGACGTTACGCGGGAGACCCAGTACTTC. Protein product: CAWSADVTRETQYF.

The chain is built from TRBV7-9 and TRBJ2-5; D is ambiguous. CDR3 length: 12 amino acids. Germline V gene data show CDR1 as SEHNR and CDR2 as FQNEAQ (reference sequence). Trimming removed 5 bases from V and 7 bases from J, with 11 bases in between. CDR3 protein: CASSPASATQYF. In DNA, the CDR3 is TGTGCCAGCAGCCCCGCGTCGGCGACCCAGTACTTC.

The V gene is TRBV7-9, the J gene TRBJ2-7, with 8 bases matching TRBD1. This CDR3 contains 14 residues. Germline CDR1 SEHNR, CDR2 FQNEAQ (reference sequence). With 4 bases clipped from V and 2 bases from J, the junction kept 4 bases outside the gene matches. CDR3 DNA sequence: TGTGCCAGCAGCTCGTCGGACAGGGCCTACGAGCAGTACTTC. It specifies CASSSSDRAYEQYF.

The chain is built from TRBV29-1 and TRBJ2-3; TRBD1 matches 8 bases. The CDR3 has 13 residues. CDR1 and CDR2 (germline): SQVTM, ANQGSEA. Trimming at V came to 7 bases and at J to 2 bases, leaving 5 bases not matched to a gene. This CDR3 is CSGRQGNTDTQYF. CDR3 in DNA: TGCAGCGGCCGACAGGGGAACACAGATACGCAGTATTTT.

This sequence joins TRBV29-1 and TRBJ2-1, with D tentatively TRBD1 (5 bases). The CDR3 consists of 11 residues. The germline gives CDR1 SQVTM, CDR2 ANQGSEA. Trimming pared 7 bases from V and 4 bases from J, leaving 8 bases between. This CDR3 is CSGDSYNEQFF. The CDR3, as DNA: TGCAGCGGTGACAGTTACAATGAGCAGTTCTTC.

The sample holds a few counts of this clone. V usage is TRBV9 and J usage is TRBJ2-1; unclear D gene. This CDR3 has 15 amino acids. Trimming pared 1 base from V and 0 bases from J, leaving 8 bases between. Germline CDR1 and CDR2: SGDLS and YYNGEE. The CDR3 DNA follows: TGTGCCAGCAGCGTACTGGAGAGCTCCTACAATGAGCAGTTCTTC. Its translation is CASSVLESSYNEQFF.

CDR3 DNA sequence: TGTGCCTGGAGTGCCATAGTAGCGGGCCGGCAGTTCTTC. Its protein product is CAWSAIVAGRQFF. The chain links TRBV30 to TRBJ2-1; 7 bases map to TRBD2. V dropped 1 base and J dropped 12; count of bases not matched to a gene: 9. The CDR3 has 13 residues. Per the germline V gene, CDR1 is GTSNPN and CDR2 is SVGIG (reference sequence).

CDR3 in DNA: TGTGCCAGCAGCCAAGGTCGGGACAGCGGCTATGGCTACACCTTC. It yields the protein CASSQGRDSGYGYTF. The chain uses TRBV4-2 and TRBJ1-2, with 7 bases aligning to TRBD1. With V trimmed by 1 base and J by 4 bases, 6 bases remained unmatched. Germline CDR1 and CDR2: LGHNA and YNFKEQ. The CDR3 covers 15 residues.

This chain uses TRBV25-1 with TRBJ2-6, with 9 bases matching TRBD1. The CDR3 covers 18 residues. CDR1 and CDR2 (germline): MGHDK, SYGVNS. J was trimmed by 2 bases and V by 2 bases; bases with no gene match: 7. CDR3 amino acids: CASSEPGTGTPGANVLTF. The CDR3 nucleotides read TGTGCCAGCAGTGAACCGGGGACAGGGACACCTGGGGCCAACGTCCTGACTTTC.

This chain joins TRBV6-5 and TRBJ2-7, with 7 bases fitting TRBD2. Losses at the gene ends were 2 bases for V and 5 bases for J; bases not matched to a gene: 6. The CDR3 totals 14 residues. CDR1 is MNHEY and CDR2 is SVGAGI in the germline V gene. The CDR3 reads CASSYRGGVDEQYF. Here the CDR3 DNA reads TGTGCCAGCAGTTACCGGGGAGGGGTGGACGAGCAGTACTTC.

This chain uses TRBV25-1 with TRBJ1-1, with TRBD1 matching over 7 bases. Germline-derived CDR1 and CDR2 are MGHDK and SYGVNS. The CDR3 has 17 residues. The V and J ends lost 11 bases and 1 base, in that order; junction bases with no gene match: 19. The CDR3: CAATWVSFRDRNTEAFF. CDR3 bases: TGTGCCGCAACCTGGGTCAGTTTTAGGGACAGGAACACTGAAGCTTTCTTT.

The table lists this clone with a few counts. This chain links TRBV18 with TRBJ2-3; D ambiguous. Trimming pared 4 bases from V and 3 bases from J, leaving 8 bases between. CDR3 size: 13 residues. CDR1 KGHSH and CDR2 LQKENI come from the germline V gene. The CDR3 reads CASSQDGTDTQYF. The CDR3 DNA reads as TGTGCCAGCTCACAGGACGGAACAGATACGCAGTATTTT.

The CDR3 loop reads CASSLQVDMGGYTF. Here the CDR3 DNA reads TGCGCCAGCAGCTTGCAGGTCGATATGGGTGGCTACACCTTC. V gene TRBV5-1 combines with J gene TRBJ1-2; D gene uncertain. Germline CDR1 reads SGHRS; CDR2 reads YFSETQ. V dropped 1 base and J dropped 7 bases, with 14 bases sitting between them. This CDR3 region has 14 residues.

The V and J genes are TRBV30 and TRBJ2-2; D is possibly TRBD2 (6 bases). Germline V gene sequence: CDR1 GTSNPN, CDR2 SVGIG (reference sequence). The CDR3 consists of 15 residues. The V and J ends lost 2 bases and 2 bases respectively, with 12 bases between them. CDR3 DNA: TGTGCCTGGAGTCCCGGGACTTTAAACACCGGGGAGCTGTTTTTT. As protein: CAWSPGTLNTGELFF.

The gene calls are TRBV5-1 and TRBJ2-7, with 8 bases lining up with TRBD1. V dropped 4 bases and J dropped 5; count of bases not matched to a gene: 11. The CDR3 covers 15 residues. CDR1 SGHRS and CDR2 YFSETQ come from the germline V gene. DNA for the CDR3: TGCGCCAGCAGCCGCTCGGGACAGGCGGCCCACGAGCAGTACTTC. Protein product: CASSRSGQAAHEQYF.

This chain connects TRBV5-1 to TRBJ2-1, with 8 bases identical to TRBD2. The CDR3 runs 15 residues. Germline CDR1 and CDR2: SGHRS and YFSETQ. The V and J ends lost 4 bases and 5 bases, in that order; junction bases with no gene match: 8. In nucleotides, the CDR3 is TGCGCCAGCAGCCTCGGGACTAGTAGGAACAATGAGCAGTTCTTC. Translated, it gives CASSLGTSRNNEQFF.

This chain joins TRBV6-1 and TRBJ2-7; D gene ambiguous. The germline V gene encodes CDR1 MNHNS and CDR2 SASEGT. V lost 3 bases and J lost 3, with 15 bases in between. This CDR3 spans 15 amino acids. CDR3 DNA sequence: TGTGCCAGCAGTGAGGAAGACACGAGAATCTACGAGCAGTACTTC. Residues: CASSEEDTRIYEQYF.

The chain carries TRBV29-1 and TRBJ2-3; the match to TRBD2 covers 9 bases. CDR3 length: 15 residues. V lost 4 bases and J lost 2; bases outside the gene matches: 7. Germline lookup yields CDR1 SQVTM and CDR2 ANQGSEA. The CDR3 sequence: CSVVKAGGNTDTQYF. In nucleotides, the CDR3 is TGCAGCGTTGTCAAAGCGGGGGGAAACACAGATACGCAGTATTTT.

In the case of this clone: The sample contains more than one DNA sequence encoding this CDR3. The CDR3 is CASSPDRANYGYTF. In nucleotides, the CDR3 is TGTGCCAGCTCACCCGACAGGGCTAACTATGGCTACACCTTC. The chain employs TRBV18 and TRBJ1-2, with 7 bases matching TRBD1. V was clipped by 3 bases and J by 0 bases; unmatched bases: 1. The CDR3 extends over 14 amino acids. Per the germline V gene, CDR1 is KGHSH and CDR2 is LQKENI. The full variable domain, in which reference TRBV18 and TRBJ1-2 provide the parts outside the CDR3, is NAGVMQNPRHLVRRRGQEARLRCSPMKGHSHVYWYRQLPEEGLKFMVYLQKENIIDESGMPKERFSAEFPKEGPSILRIQQVVRGDSAAYFCASSPDRANYGYTFGSGTRLTVV.

The V and J genes are TRBV2 and TRBJ1-1; D call uncertain. The CDR3 loop spans 17 amino acids. Germline V lookup: CDR1 SNHLY, CDR2 FYNNEI. With 7 bases removed from V and 1 base from J, the gap between germline ends came to 22 bases. The CDR3 nucleotides are TGTGCCAGCAACCCCATGGGCACCTTAATAAAGAACACTGAAGCTTTCTTT. Its protein is CASNPMGTLIKNTEAFF.

The chain uses TRBV7-8 and TRBJ2-7; D may be TRBD1 (6 bases). Trimming took 1 base from V and 2 from J, leaving 12 bases between them. The germline gives CDR1 SGHVS, CDR2 FQNEAQ. CDR3 length equals 15 residues. CDR3 residues: CASSLGLGGAYEQYF. For the CDR3, the DNA is TGTGCCAGCAGCTTAGGGTTAGGGGGAGCCTACGAGCAGTACTTC.

The gene calls are TRBV4-1 and TRBJ2-1; unclear D gene. CDR1 is MGHRA and CDR2 is YSYEKL in the germline V gene. V was shortened by 0 bases and J by 5 bases, with 11 bases between the two germline ends. The CDR3 runs to 15 residues. The CDR3 sequence is CASSQDRRVNNEQFF. The CDR3 DNA is TGCGCCAGCAGCCAAGATAGGAGAGTTAACAATGAGCAGTTCTTC.